The rows below give T cell receptor beta chains drawn from one sample of a study of OX40 agonist ivuxolimab in advanced cancers. Produced via immunoSEQ multiplex PCR; TCRdb's table is partial and in-frame only. The sample holds about 81,000 clones, roughly 80% seen once. The sample consisted of CD4+ or CD8+ T cells sorted from blood, taken in a trial of the OX40 agonist ivuxolimab. The origin of the receptors is an adult with an advanced solid tumor such as melanoma, head and neck, liver or kidney cancer. The conserved cysteine and the conserved F or W are not part of the CDR3 here. A D gene is named only where the DNA matches it firmly.

D	J	V	CDR3
TRBD1	TRBJ1-2	TRBV4-1	ASSQGTGRGYGYT
NA	TRBJ1-5	TRBV18	ASSPILLGVYSNQPQH
NA	TRBJ1-6	TRBV21-1	ASSKKGPGQKNSPLH
NA	TRBJ2-5	TRBV30	AWSVRLRETQY
NA	TRBJ1-5	TRBV19	ASSMLQVGSQPQH
TRBD2	TRBJ2-4	TRBV7-9	ASSLAGLAAKNIQY
NA	TRBJ2-6	TRBV18	ASSPPNTGSGANVLT
TRBD2	TRBJ2-5	TRBV5-1	ASSPGRASGRVGETQY
TRBD1	TRBJ2-7	TRBV7-8	ASTPGQMIYEQY
NA	TRBJ2-1	TRBV2	ASSSILGGQF
TRBD1	TRBJ1-4	TRBV28	ASSLQGAYEKLF
TRBD2	TRBJ2-1	TRBV7-3	ASSPGTSGRANEQF
TRBD1	TRBJ1-1	TRBV6-6	ASSYRQGVNTEAF
TRBD1	TRBJ1-4	TRBV2	ASNRGNEKLF
TRBD1	TRBJ1-6	TRBV9	ASSTERTGSPLH
NA	TRBJ2-6	TRBV5-6	ASSSKVRSGANVLT
NA	TRBJ1-1	TRBV27	ASSSPGVAEAF
TRBD1	TRBJ2-7	TRBV7-8	ASSLGKPGQGPYEQY
TRBD1	TRBJ1-4	TRBV2	ASSVRLDRGRNEKLF
NA	TRBJ2-3	TRBV7-2	ASSPRRGGTDTQY
NA	TRBJ2-5	TRBV21-1	AIEPLGRGPQETQY
NA	TRBJ1-1	TRBV29-1	SVDEGLNTEAF
TRBD1	TRBJ2-5	TRBV29-1	SAVTDRGRRETQY
NA	TRBJ1-2	TRBV7-9	ASSVTDSPAYGYT